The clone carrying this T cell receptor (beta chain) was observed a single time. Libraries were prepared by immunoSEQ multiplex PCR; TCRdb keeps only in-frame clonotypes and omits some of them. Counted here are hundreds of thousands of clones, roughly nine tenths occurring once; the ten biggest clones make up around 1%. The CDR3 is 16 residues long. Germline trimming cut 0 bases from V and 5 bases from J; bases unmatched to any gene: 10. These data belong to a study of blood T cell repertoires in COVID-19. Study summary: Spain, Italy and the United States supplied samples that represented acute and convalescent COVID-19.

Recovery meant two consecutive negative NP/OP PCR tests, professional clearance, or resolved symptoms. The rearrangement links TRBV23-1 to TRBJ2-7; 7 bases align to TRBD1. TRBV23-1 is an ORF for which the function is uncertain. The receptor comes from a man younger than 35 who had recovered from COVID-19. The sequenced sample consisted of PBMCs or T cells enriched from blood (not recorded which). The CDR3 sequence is CASSQSRDSKANEQYF. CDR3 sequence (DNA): TGCGCCAGCAGTCAATCCAGGGACAGTAAAGCTAACGAGCAGTACTTC.